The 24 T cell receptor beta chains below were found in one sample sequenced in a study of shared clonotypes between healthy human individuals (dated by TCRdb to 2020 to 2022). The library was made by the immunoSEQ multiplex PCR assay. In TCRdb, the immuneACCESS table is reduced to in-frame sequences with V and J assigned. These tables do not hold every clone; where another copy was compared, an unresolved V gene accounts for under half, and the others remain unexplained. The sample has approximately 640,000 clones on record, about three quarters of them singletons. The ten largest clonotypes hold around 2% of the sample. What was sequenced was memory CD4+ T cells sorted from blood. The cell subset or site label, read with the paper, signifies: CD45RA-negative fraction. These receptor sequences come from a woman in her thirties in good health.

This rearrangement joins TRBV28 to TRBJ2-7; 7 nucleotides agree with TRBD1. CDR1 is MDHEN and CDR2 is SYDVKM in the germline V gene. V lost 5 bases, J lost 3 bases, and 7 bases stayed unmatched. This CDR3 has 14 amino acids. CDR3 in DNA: TGTGCCAGCAGTAGAGGGGGCAGACTCTACGAGCAGTACTTC. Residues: CASSRGGRLYEQYF.

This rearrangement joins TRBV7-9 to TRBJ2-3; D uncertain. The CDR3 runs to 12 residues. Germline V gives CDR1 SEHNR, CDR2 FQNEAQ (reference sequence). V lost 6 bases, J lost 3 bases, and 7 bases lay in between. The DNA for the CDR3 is TGTGCCAGCAGGGCTGAGACAGATACGCAGTATTTT. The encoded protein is CASRAETDTQYF.

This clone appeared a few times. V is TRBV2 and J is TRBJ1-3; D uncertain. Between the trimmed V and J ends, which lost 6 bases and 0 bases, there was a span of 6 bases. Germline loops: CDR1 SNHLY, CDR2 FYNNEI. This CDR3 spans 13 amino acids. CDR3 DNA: TGTGCCAGCAGCCCTAACTCTGGAAACACCATATATTTT. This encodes CASSPNSGNTIYF.

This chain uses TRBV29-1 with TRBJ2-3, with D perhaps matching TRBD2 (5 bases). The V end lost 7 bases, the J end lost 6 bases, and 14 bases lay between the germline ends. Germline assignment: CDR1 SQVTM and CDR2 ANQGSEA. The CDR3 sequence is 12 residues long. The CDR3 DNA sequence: TGCAGCGCTGCCTTTAGCGAGGATACGCAGTATTTT. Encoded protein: CSAAFSEDTQYF.

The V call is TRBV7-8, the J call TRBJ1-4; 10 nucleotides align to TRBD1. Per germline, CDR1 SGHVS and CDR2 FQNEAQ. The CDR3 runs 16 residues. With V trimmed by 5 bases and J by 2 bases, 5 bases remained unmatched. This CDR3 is CASSPGTGATNEKLFF. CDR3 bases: TGTGCCAGCAGCCCCGGGACAGGGGCGACTAATGAAAAACTGTTTTTT.

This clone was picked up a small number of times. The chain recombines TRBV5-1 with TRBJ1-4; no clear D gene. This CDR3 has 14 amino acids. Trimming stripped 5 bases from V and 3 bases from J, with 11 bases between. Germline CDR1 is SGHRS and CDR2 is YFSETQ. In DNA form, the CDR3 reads TGCGCCAGCAGTGATATCAAAGCTAATGAAAAACTGTTTTTT. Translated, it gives CASSDIKANEKLFF.

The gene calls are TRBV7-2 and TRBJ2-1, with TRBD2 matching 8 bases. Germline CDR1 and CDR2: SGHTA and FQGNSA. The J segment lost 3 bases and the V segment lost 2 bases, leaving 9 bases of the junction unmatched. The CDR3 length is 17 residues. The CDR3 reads CASSLWTTGTSYNEQFF. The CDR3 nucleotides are TGTGCCAGCAGCTTATGGACCACAGGGACTAGCTACAATGAGCAGTTCTTC.

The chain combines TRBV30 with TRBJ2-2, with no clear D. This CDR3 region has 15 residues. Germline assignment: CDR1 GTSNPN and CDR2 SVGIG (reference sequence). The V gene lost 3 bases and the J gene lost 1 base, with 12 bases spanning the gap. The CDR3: CAWSLGLENTGELFF. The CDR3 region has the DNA TGTGCCTGGAGCTTAGGCCTTGAGAACACCGGGGAGCTGTTTTTT.

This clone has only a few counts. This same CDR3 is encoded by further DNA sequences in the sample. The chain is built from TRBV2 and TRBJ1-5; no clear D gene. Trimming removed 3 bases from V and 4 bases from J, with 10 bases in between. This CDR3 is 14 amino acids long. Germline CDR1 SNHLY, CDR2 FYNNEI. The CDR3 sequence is CASSERSGNQPQHF. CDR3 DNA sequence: TGTGCCAGCAGTGAGAGAAGTGGTAATCAGCCCCAGCATTTT.

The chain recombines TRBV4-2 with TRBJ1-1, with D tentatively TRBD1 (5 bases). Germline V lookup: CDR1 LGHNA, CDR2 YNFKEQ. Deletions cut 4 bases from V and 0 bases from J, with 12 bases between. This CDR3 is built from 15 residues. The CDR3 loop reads CASSRGGDMNTEAFF. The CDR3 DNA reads TGTGCCAGCAGCCGGGGGGGAGACATGAACACTGAAGCTTTCTTT.

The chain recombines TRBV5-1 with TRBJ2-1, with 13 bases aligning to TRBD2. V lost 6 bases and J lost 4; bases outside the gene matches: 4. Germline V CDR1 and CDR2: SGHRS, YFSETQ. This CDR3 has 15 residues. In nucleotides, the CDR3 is TGCGCCAGCATAAAGACTAGCGGGGGGTACAATGAGCAGTTCTTC. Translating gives CASIKTSGGYNEQFF. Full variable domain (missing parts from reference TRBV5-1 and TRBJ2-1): KAGVTQTPRYLIKTRGQQVTLSCSPISGHRSVSWYQQTPGQGLQFLFEYFSETQRNKGNFPGRFSGRQFSNSRSEMNVSTLELGDSALYLCASIKTSGGYNEQFFGPGTRLTVL.

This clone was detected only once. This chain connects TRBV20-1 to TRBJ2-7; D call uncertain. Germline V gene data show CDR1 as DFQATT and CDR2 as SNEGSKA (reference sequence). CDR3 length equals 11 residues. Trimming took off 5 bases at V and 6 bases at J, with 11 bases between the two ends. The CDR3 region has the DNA TGCAGTGCTCCTCACCGGGTCGAGCAGTACTTC. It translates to CSAPHRVEQYF.

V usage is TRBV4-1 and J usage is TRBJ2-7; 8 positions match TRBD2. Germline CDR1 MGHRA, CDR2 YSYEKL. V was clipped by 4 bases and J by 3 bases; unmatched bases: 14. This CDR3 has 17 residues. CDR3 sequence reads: CASSREAGGLGNYEQYF. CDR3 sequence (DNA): TGCGCCAGCAGCCGGGAGGCGGGAGGCTTGGGTAACTACGAGCAGTACTTC.

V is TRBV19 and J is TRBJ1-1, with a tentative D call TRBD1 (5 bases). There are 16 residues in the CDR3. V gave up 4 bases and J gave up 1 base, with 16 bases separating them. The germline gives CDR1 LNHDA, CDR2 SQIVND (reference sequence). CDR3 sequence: CASSTNRRPGNTEAFF. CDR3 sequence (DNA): TGTGCCAGTAGTACGAACAGGAGGCCGGGGAACACTGAAGCTTTCTTT. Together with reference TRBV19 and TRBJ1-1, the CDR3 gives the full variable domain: DGGITQSPKYLFRKEGQNVTLSCEQNLNHDAMYWYRQDPGQGLRLIYYSQIVNDFQKGDIAEGYSVSREKKESFPLTVTSAQKNPTAFYLCASSTNRRPGNTEAFFGQGTRLTVV.

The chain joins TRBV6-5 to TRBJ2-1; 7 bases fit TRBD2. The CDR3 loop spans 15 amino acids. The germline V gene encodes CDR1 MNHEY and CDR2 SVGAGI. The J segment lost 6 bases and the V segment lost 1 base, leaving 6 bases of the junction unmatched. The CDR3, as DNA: TGTGCCAGCAGTTACTGGCGGGAGCCTGGCAATGAGCAGTTCTTC. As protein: CASSYWREPGNEQFF.

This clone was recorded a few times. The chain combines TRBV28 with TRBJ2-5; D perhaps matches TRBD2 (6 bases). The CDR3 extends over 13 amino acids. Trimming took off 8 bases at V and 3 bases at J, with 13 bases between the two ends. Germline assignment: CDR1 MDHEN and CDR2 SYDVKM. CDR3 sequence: CASGAGIEETQYF. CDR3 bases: TGTGCCAGCGGGGCGGGAATTGAAGAGACCCAGTACTTC.

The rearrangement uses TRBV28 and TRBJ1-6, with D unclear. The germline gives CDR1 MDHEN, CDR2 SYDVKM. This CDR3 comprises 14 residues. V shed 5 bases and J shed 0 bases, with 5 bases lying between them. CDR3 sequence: CASSTVSYNSPLHF. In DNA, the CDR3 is TGTGCCAGCAGTACTGTCTCCTATAATTCACCCCTCCACTTT.

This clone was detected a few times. The DNA of the CDR3 is TGTGCCAGCACCAGGGACAGGGGCGGTTCAGGCTATGGCTACACCTTC. This codes for CASTRDRGGSGYGYTF. The gene calls are TRBV5-4 and TRBJ1-2; TRBD1 matches 10 bases. The germline CDR1 and CDR2 sequences are SGHNT and YYREEE (reference sequence). V was pared by 6 bases and J by 4 bases, with 12 bases of the junction left unmatched. The CDR3 length is 16 residues.

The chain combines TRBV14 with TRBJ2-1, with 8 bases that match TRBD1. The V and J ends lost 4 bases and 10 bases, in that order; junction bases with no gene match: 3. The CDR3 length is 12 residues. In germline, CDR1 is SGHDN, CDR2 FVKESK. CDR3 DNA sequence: TGTGCCAGCAGCCCAGGGGGCGTCGAGCAGTTCTTC. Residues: CASSPGGVEQFF.

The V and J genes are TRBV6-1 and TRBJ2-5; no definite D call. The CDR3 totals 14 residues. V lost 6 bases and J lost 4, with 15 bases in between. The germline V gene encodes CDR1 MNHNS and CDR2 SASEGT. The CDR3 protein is CASRALYLPETQYF. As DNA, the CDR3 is TGTGCCAGCAGAGCCTTGTACCTTCCAGAGACCCAGTACTTC.

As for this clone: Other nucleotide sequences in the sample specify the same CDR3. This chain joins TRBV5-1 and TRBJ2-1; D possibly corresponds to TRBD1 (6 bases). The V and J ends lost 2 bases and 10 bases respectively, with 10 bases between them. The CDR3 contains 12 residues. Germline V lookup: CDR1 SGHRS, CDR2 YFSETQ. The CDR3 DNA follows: TGCGCCAGCAGCTTAAGAGGGGGAGAGCAGTTCTTC. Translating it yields CASSLRGGEQFF.

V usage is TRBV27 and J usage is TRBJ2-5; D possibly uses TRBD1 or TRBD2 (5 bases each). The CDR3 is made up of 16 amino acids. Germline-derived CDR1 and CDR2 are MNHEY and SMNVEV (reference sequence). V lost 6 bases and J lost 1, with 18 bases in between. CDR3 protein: CASSLGRGAFQETQYF. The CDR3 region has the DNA TGTGCCAGCAGCCTGGGGAGAGGGGCTTTCCAAGAGACCCAGTACTTC.

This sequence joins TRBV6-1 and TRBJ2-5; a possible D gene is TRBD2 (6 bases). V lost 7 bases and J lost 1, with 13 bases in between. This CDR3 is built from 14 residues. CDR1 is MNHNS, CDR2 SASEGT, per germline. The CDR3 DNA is TGTGCCAGCACCCCGCGGGGTAGCCAAGAGACCCAGTACTTC. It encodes CASTPRGSQETQYF.

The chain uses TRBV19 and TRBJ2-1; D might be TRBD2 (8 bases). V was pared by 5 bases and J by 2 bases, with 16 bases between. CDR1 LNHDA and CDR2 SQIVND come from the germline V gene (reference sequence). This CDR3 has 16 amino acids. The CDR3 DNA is TGTGCCAGTAGTGGACAGGCGGGGGGTCCCTACAATGAGCAGTTCTTC. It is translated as CASSGQAGGPYNEQFF. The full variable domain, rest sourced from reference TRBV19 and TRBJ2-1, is DGGITQSPKYLFRKEGQNVTLSCEQNLNHDAMYWYRQDPGQGLRLIYYSQIVNDFQKGDIAEGYSVSREKKESFPLTVTSAQKNPTAFYLCASSGQAGGPYNEQFFGPGTRLTVL.